The present T cell receptor (beta chain) was sequenced within a study of T cell repertoires in cytomegalovirus infection. For the study at large: Based on public TCR beta signatures, there were indications of CMV infection and of a matching HLA type. Study outcomes and limitations: Summed frequency of shared TCR beta families picked out CMV carriers who also had the relevant HLA.

Via MiXCR, TCRdb re-called the reads, giving one row per CDR3 protein. The table includes about 300,000 distinct CDR3 sequences, about 25% detected once. This clonotype was observed a few times. The antigen is undetermined. CDR1 and CDR2 from the germline V gene are MDHEN and SYDVKM. The CDR3 loop spans 14 amino acids. V was cut by 6 bases and J by 3 bases, with 15 bases left in between. This clonotype was obtained from a human donor in good health (CMV status not recorded). Some clones in this sample may be carry-over from other donors' samples. Sequenced sample: PBMCs. The chain couples TRBV28 to TRBJ2-7; a possible D gene is TRBD1 (6 bases). The CDR3 protein is CASSLSQGHYEQYF. The CDR3 DNA reads TGTGCCAGCAGCCTTAGCCAGGGGCACTACGAGCAGTACTTC. Filled out from reference TRBV28 and TRBJ2-7, the complete variable domain reads DVKVTQSSRYLVKRTGEKVFLECVQDMDHENMFWYRQDPGLGLRLIYFSYDVKMKEKGDIPEGYSVSREKKERFSLILESASTNQTSMYLCASSLSQGHYEQYFGPGTRLTVT.